The clone carrying this T cell receptor (beta chain) appeared a few times. As yet, its antigen is unknown. The mixed lymphocyte reaction cells underwent coculture at 37°C for 6 days. CFSE-stained responder and Violet Dye-stained stimulator PBMCs were mixed 1:1. This specimen belongs to a study of siplizumab effects on memory and regulatory T cells. Study summary: Paired mixed lymphocyte reaction conditions consisted of siplizumab at roughly 1 ug/mL or no drug.

CDR1 and CDR2 (germline): SNHLY, FYNNEI. This CDR3 has 14 residues. The V gene end was trimmed by 7 bases and the J gene end by 1 base; junction bases not matched to a gene: 5. TCR templates numbering 95,000 to 100,000 were assayed per sample. Clones were read by immunoSEQ multiplex PCR, and TCRdb kept only the in-frame ones, dropping some. The data contain some 14,000 clones, approximately 46% of them seen just once; the ten biggest clones take up approximately 8%. The genes are TRBV2 and TRBJ2-7; 9 nucleotides line up with TRBD1. The sample taken for sequencing was CFSE-low (dividing) CD4+ T cells sorted from an allogeneic mixed lymphocyte reaction. This receptor was taken from a human donor in good health; the cells came from an allogeneic mixed lymphocyte reaction. Some clones in this sample may be carry-over from other donors' samples. The CDR3 region is CASTVTGGSYEQYF. The CDR3 nucleotides are TGTGCCAGCACCGTGACAGGGGGGTCCTACGAGCAGTACTTC.